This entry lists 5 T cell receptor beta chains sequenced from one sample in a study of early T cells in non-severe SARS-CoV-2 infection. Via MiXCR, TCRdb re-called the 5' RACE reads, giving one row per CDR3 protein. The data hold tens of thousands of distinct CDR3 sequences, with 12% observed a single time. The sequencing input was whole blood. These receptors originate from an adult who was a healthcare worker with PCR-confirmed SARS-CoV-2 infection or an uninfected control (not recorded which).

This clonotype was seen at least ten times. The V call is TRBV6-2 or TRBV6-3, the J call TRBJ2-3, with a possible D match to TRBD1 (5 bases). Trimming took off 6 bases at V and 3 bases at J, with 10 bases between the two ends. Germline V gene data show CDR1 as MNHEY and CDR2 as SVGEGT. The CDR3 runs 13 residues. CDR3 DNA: TGTGCCAGCAGCCGACAGAGAACAGATACGCAGTATTTT. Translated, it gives CASSRQRTDTQYF.

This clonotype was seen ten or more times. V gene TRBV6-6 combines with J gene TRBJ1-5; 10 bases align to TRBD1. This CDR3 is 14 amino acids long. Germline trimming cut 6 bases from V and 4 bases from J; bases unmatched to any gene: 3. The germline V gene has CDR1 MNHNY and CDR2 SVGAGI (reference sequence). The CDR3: CASRGTGANQPQHF. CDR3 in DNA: TGTGCCAGCAGAGGGACAGGGGCTAATCAGCCCCAGCATTTT.

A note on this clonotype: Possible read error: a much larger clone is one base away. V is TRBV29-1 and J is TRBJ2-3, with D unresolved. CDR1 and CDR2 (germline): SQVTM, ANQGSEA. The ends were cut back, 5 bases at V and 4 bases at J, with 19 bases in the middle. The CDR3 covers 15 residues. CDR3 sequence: CSVSMAGSGADTQYF. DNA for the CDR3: TGCAGCGTTTCAATGGCAGGAAGTGGAGCAGATACGCAGTATTTT.

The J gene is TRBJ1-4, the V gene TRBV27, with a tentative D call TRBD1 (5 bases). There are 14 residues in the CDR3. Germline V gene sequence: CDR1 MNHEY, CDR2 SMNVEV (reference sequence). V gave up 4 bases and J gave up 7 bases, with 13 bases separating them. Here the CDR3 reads CASSSRGRSEKLFF. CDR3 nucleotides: TGTGCCAGCAGTTCTCGGGGACGGAGTGAAAAACTGTTTTTT.

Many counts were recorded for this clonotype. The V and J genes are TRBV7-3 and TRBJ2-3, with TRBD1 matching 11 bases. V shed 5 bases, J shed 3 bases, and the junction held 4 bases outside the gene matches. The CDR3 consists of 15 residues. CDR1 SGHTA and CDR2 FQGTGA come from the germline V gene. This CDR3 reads CASSHGTGGTDTQYF. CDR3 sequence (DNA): TGTGCCAGCAGCCACGGGACAGGGGGAACAGATACGCAGTATTTT.